A single TCR beta chain is shown here with its context. Measured with immunoSEQ multiplex PCR; TCRdb has only the in-frame clones, and not every one. The sample has 170,000 or so clones; approximately 95% are singletons. This record comes from a study of T cell responses to AZD1222 COVID-19 vaccine. This CDR3 spans 12 amino acids. CDR1 and CDR2 (germline): KGHSH, LQKENI. Between the trimmed V and J ends, which lost 4 bases and 4 bases, there was a span of 8 bases. This specimen was peripheral blood, taken 28 days after the second dose of the MenACWY control vaccine. This receptor was taken from an adult who received the MenACWY meningococcal vaccine as a control. The V gene is TRBV18, the J gene TRBJ2-7; TRBD1 might be the D (6 bases). The CDR3, as DNA: TGTGCCAGCTCACTACAGGGTTACGAGCAGTACTTC. Its translation: CASSLQGYEQYF.